Described below is a single TCR beta chain sequence and its context. The antigen it binds to is not known. No base quality information exists; no much larger clone differs at one position. The identical CDR3 is also encoded by other nucleotide sequences in the sample. Libraries came from the immunoSEQ multiplex PCR assay. A mixture of 60 forward primers for TCR Vbeta segments and 13 reverse primers for TCR Jbeta segments was used in the multiplex PCR. Amplification of the CDR3 region of rearranged TCR beta genes was performed with a multiplex PCR assay on genomic DNA. The amplified TCR beta libraries were sequenced on the Illumina HiSeq System as 87-base-pair reads. The authors processed their data as follows. A later analysis counted approximately 74 million unique TCR beta chains across the 650 to 800 repertoires, and roughly 9.9 million of these chains were shared by at least two donors. A nearest-neighbor algorithm error-corrected the raw reads and collapsed the reads into unique sequences, merging closely related sequences to remove PCR and sequencing errors. CDR3 sequences were aligned to IMGT reference sequences to assign V, D and J gene segments. For a sequence to be retained, at least a six-nucleotide match to both a V gene segment and a J gene segment was required. A rearrangement counted as productive if the CDR3 had no stop codons and remained in frame with V and J, and every other rearrangement counted as non-productive. Following IMGT convention, CDR3 was defined as the stretch from the second conserved V-encoded cysteine up to the conserved J-encoded phenylalanine. In an earlier analysis of more than 550 of the donors, sequences lacking an unambiguous match to a single V gene segment were excluded. An earlier analysis of 500 to 600 of the donors classified V segments as functional when productive rearrangements were above 56.7% and as segregating when the standard deviation between donors was above 5%. A statistical classification framework was built for diagnosing cytomegalovirus status from the catalog of TCR beta chain sequences. V and J gene assignment, in a later analysis, came from comparing TCR nucleotide sequences with IMGT/GENE-DB human TR gene sequences. Using the TCRdist pipeline, a later analysis assigned CDR3 sequences along with most-parsimonious VDJ recombination scenarios. In a later analysis, every TCR beta chain was defined by the combination of its CDR3 amino acid sequence and its V-gene family, and reads without a unique V-gene family were dropped. To address suspected cross-contamination and a sequencing artifact, a later analysis removed around 590 highly shared, low-generation-probability nucleotide sequences. In a later analysis, a clonal expansion index was calculated for each public chain from normalized within-repertoire ranks of inferred template counts. In a later analysis, generation probabilities were computed using a VDJ recombination model fitted to out-of-frame rearrangements, and the results were checked against IGoR. Hypergeometric tests were used in a later analysis to score TCR-TCR, TCR-HLA and TCR-CMV co-occurrence, with a repertoire-size bias correction applied to the TCR pairs. A later analysis estimated false discovery rates by permuting HLA or CMV assignments 20 times. In a later analysis, co-occurring TCRs were grouped with DBSCAN, and TCRdist sequence similarity was added when clustering was performed within HLA-allele-positive subsets. Repertoires with fewer than 30,000 or more than 120,000 public chains were left out of co-occurrence clustering, as were a few repertoires with anomalous nucleotide sharing. In its TCRdb copy, this immuneACCESS table keeps in-frame sequences only and misses some clones. Where compared with another copy, unresolved V genes explain less than half of these, and the others have no known cause. V, J and clone size were drawn from that table, and D and trimming were deduced from the DNA. The sample records around 190,000 clones, around 77% of which are singletons. The top ten hold more than 2% of the sample.

The cohort was made up of around 720 healthy bone marrow donors. Cohort members were all nominally healthy when sampled, although unrecorded immune exposures were likely present. The donor was CMV seronegative and was included in the group of hundreds of seronegative cohort members. A peripheral blood sample was collected from each donor, and TCR beta sequencing was performed on peripheral blood mononuclear cells. Genomic DNA extraction from the blood cell samples was performed with the Qiagen DNeasy Blood Extraction Kit. The germline V gene (reference sequence) provides CDR1 SEHNR and CDR2 FQNEAQ. There are 15 amino acids in the CDR3, from cysteine to phenylalanine inclusive. Only the CDR3 region is kept as DNA, spanning 45 bases read in frame from base 1. Deletion took 4 bases off V and 6 bases off J, with a span of 16 bases between the germline ends. The data originate from a study of cytomegalovirus exposure and HLA in healthy donors (dated by TCRdb to the late 2010s). Turning to the overall study: An earlier analysis of approximately 640 of the donors reported roughly 270 Gb of sequence data and 100 million to 140 million unique TCR beta sequences from some 180 million T cells. In addition to the first cohort of several hundred subjects, a separate validation cohort of 130 or so different subjects was used. An early release that covered several hundred HLA-typed donors contained about 300 gigabases of sequencing data and roughly 84 million unique TCR sequences. In an earlier analysis of about 590 of the donors, high-throughput TCR beta sequencing was used to judge whether each TCR beta V gene segment behaved as functional or pseudogenic. A later analysis re-analyzed previously published TCR beta repertoires from about 600 donors and added high-resolution HLA genotyping to study TCR occurrence patterns. The study aimed to test whether cataloging public T cell receptors could reveal signatures of past pathogen exposure. All discovery cohort repertoires had been generated on a single sequencing platform. Roughly 5 DR-DQ haplotypes were handled as single units for association and clustering, since linkage in the cohort was strong. Of the 350 to 450 genotyped donors, 81% were placed in the genetic ancestry cluster associated with self-reported Caucasian donors. In the later analysis, no new phenotypic data were used to find candidate immune exposures; instead, reliance was placed on TCR beta sequences and their occurrence across donors. Among roughly 400 genotyped donors of the cohort, an average of 235,054 unique TCR beta nucleotide sequences were sequenced per donor, about a sixth of them non-productive. The study profiled the T cell repertoires of 500 to 800 subjects by immunosequencing and related them to cytomegalovirus serostatus. Typing coverage varied by locus: roughly 629-640 donors for A, B, C, DRB1 and DQB1; roughly 520 for DQA1; more than 600 for DPA1; fewer than 480 for DPB1. To predict cytomegalovirus infection status, the study brought together high-throughput TCR immunosequencing, statistical association of individual TCRs with disease status, and machine learning. Donor age, sex, ethnicity and CMV serostatus were collected together with the repertoire data. Both class I and class II loci were covered by HLA typing, at four-digit resolution. Genome-wide SNP genotypes for about 60% of the roughly 700 donors were used in a later genetic analysis, which treated that subset as a discovery cohort. Overall study outcomes, separate from this receptor: Sequencing depth was assumed to be roughly uniform across donors in the presence/absence analyses, though that assumption may not hold. Linkage disequilibrium might explain the correlated functional status among segregating V segments, but an unknown experimental factor could not be ruled out. In a later analysis, most CMV-associated TCR beta chains were found to appear HLA-restricted, with HLA associations seemingly driven largely by CMV exposure. Most TCR sequences were observed very rarely across donors, whereas some public TCRs were present in many individuals. A further reported finding was that TCR beta sequences accurately predicted the HLA-A and HLA-B alleles for most subjects in the first cohort. A later analysis associated around 16,000 TCR beta sequences with specific HLA alleles at a false discovery rate of 0.05. In a later analysis, HLA-associated TCR beta chains were found to be more clonally expanded and to have lower generation probabilities than equally common non-associated chains. According to a later analysis, TCR association rates differed among HLA loci, with DRB1 alleles showing the most associated TCRs and HLA-C alleles showing the fewest. A later genetic analysis associated a missense DCLRE1C variant with V-gene and J-gene trimming of TCR beta chains, and an independent cohort replicated the association. It was suggested by the authors that the approach could potentially be generalized to other disease states and immunological phenotypes. A cluster of highly shared sequence variants was judged likely to be a technical artifact of the sequencing pipeline. The earlier analysis of almost 600 of the donors excluded fewer than 20 rarely observed V segments, including chromosome 9 orphons, because counts were too low. Because HLA typing was unavailable for some donors at each locus, only the typed subset was used in association tests. The classifier was reported to diagnose cytomegalovirus status with high specificity and sensitivity in both the original and validation cohorts. Three of the identified cytomegalovirus-associated TCR beta chains were confirmed in vitro to be specific for cytomegalovirus antigens. Compared with the roughly 700-donor mean, donors in an Asian-associated ancestry cluster had fewer N-insertions in productive TCRs, according to a later genetic analysis. In this cohort, only TCR beta chains were sequenced, and detectable features were limited by the absence of alpha or paired-chain data. A total of about 180 TCR beta chains were listed by the study as associated with cytomegalovirus. Broadly in line with IMGT annotations, most TCR beta V segments showed up in productive rearrangements about 90% or about 30% of the time in an earlier analysis of a few hundred of the donors. Immune exposure information for the cohort was limited to CMV serostatus. According to a later analysis, parvovirus B19, influenza, CMV and Epstein-Barr virus appeared linked to several top co-occurrence clusters. The 87-base-pair reads could not distinguish some IMGT-functional V segments, including TRBV6-2 and TRBV6-3, so those segments were excluded. When HLA alleles, especially DR and DQ, strongly co-occurred, TCR associations were difficult to assign to individual alleles.

This chain is built from TRBV7-9 and TRBJ2-1; the D gene remains uncertain. The TCR originated in a man in his sixties in good health and CMV-seronegative. The sequencing input was PBMCs. The CDR3 protein sequence reads: CASSSTSELANEQFF. The DNA sequence reads TGTGCCAGCAGCTCCACCTCGGAGTTGGCCAATGAGCAGTTCTTC.